This entry is about one T cell receptor (beta chain). Its antigen is unknown. Trimming left V 5 bases short and J 9 bases short, with 8 bases between. Per the germline V gene, CDR1 is SQVTM and CDR2 is ANQGSEA. The CDR3 covers 10 residues. These data are taken from a study of T-cell memory formation after mild COVID-19. Broader study findings: Unconfirmed was the SARS-CoV-2 specificity of second-wave clones that peaked on day 37. Clones contracting over day 15 to 85 were CD4/CD8 balanced, with later expanders leaning CD4+. Contracting CD4+ clones sat mainly in CM and EM; CD8+ in EMRA.

Each CDR3 protein is one row after TCRdb ran MiXCR on the 5' RACE reads. The sample includes a few hundred thousand distinct CDR3 sequences, approximately 21% of them seen just once. This TCR was recovered from an adult woman who had mild COVID-19 (a few samples of this study predate the infection). Cell type and time point are not known. Sequenced sample: PBMCs or a T cell subset sorted from them (not recorded which). The chain joins TRBV29-1 to TRBJ2-1; D remains unclear. The CDR3 nucleotides are TGCAGCGTTTGGGATTTTGAGCAGTTCTTC. Translated: CSVWDFEQFF.